The 4 T cell receptor beta chains given below trace back to one sample, sequenced in a study of high-grade serous ovarian cancer treatment subgroups. The tumor samples were collected prior to definitive surgery or chemotherapy. Assay used: immunoSEQ multiplex PCR; TCRdb lists only in-frame clones, some missing. The repertoire holds approximately 5,000 clones, roughly 72% seen once, with 6% to 9% in the top ten. The sequenced material came from tumor tissue. The source is a human donor with high-grade serous ovarian cancer.

The chain carries TRBV7-7 and TRBJ2-2; maybe TRBD1 (6 bases). Germline CDR1 is SSHAT and CDR2 is FNYEAQ (reference sequence). This CDR3 is 16 amino acids long. With 1 base removed from V and 5 bases from J, the gap between germline ends came to 14 bases. The CDR3 DNA is TGTGCCAGCAGCTTAGAACAGGGCGGCCTTACCGGGGAGCTGTTTTTT. The encoded protein is CASSLEQGGLTGELFF.

This clone was counted only a few times. The DNA of the CDR3 is TGTGCCAGCCTATTTGACAGGGCGAGTGAAAAACTGTTTTTT. Translated, it gives CASLFDRASEKLFF. The chain combines TRBV6-6 with TRBJ1-4; 7 bases map to TRBD1. Germline assignment: CDR1 MNHNY and CDR2 SVGAGI (reference sequence). The CDR3 consists of 14 residues. The trim removed 8 bases at V and 7 bases at J, leaving 10 bases unmatched.

This clone has only one observation. V gene TRBV7-3 combines with J gene TRBJ2-1, with 11 bases fitting TRBD1. The CDR3 has 14 residues. Unmatched junction bases numbered 4, after V lost 5 bases and J lost 7 bases. Per germline, CDR1 SGHTA and CDR2 FQGTGA. The CDR3 region has the DNA TGTGCCAGCAGCCGGGACAGGGGGGGGAATGAGCAGTTCTTC. The encoded protein is CASSRDRGGNEQFF.

The rearrangement uses TRBV7-9 and TRBJ1-1, with D perhaps matching TRBD1 (5 bases). The germline gives CDR1 SEHNR, CDR2 FQNEAQ (reference sequence). Trimming stripped 2 bases from V and 0 bases from J, with 13 bases between. The CDR3 has 16 residues. The CDR3 nucleotides read TGTGCCAGCAGCTTATCCAGGGAAATCATGAACACTGAAGCTTTCTTT. Translation gives CASSLSREIMNTEAFF.